These 8 T cell receptor beta chains share one sample of origin, sequenced in a study of CD8 T cells in ankylosing spondylitis. The study's findings and limits: About 8 highly homologous variants made up a TCR beta motif, and this motif appeared characteristic of ankylosing spondylitis blood.

What these receptors recognize is not known. TCRdb fed the 5' RACE reads into MiXCR, producing one record per CDR3 protein. The data hold 650,000 to 800,000 distinct CDR3 sequences, with around 17% observed a single time. Source material: blood, either unsorted or a sorted T cell fraction (not recorded which). These receptors originate from a male donor with ankylosing spondylitis.

This chain links TRBV5-6 with TRBJ2-7; possible D gene TRBD1, 6 bases. The CDR3 is made up of 14 amino acids. Germline assignment: CDR1 SGHDT and CDR2 YYEEEE. V was trimmed by 3 bases and J by 7 bases, leaving 17 bases between them. CDR3 sequence: CASSWGPGAGEQYF. CDR3 sequence (DNA): TGTGCCAGCAGCTGGGGGCCCGGGGCAGGGGAGCAGTACTTC.

A few counts support this clonotype. The chain links TRBV12-3 or TRBV12-4 to TRBJ2-3; 8 nucleotides agree with TRBD1. The CDR3 contains 14 residues. Losses at the gene ends were 6 bases for V and 6 bases for J; bases not matched to a gene: 8. The CDR3 spells CASSHRTGFDTQYF. In nucleotides, the CDR3 is TGTGCCAGCAGCCATCGGACAGGGTTTGATACGCAGTATTTT.

The chain couples TRBV10-3 to TRBJ1-2; no reliable D call. This CDR3 spans 17 amino acids. Germline values: CDR1 ENHRY, CDR2 SYGVKD. V was trimmed by 0 bases and J by 4 bases, leaving 18 bases between them. The DNA for the CDR3 is TGTGCCATCAGTGAGTCGATTGGCAGACCCTCCGGCTATGGCTACACCTTC. This encodes CAISESIGRPSGYGYTF.

This clonotype was picked up a small number of times. CDR3: CASSFSENYGYTF. Written as DNA, the CDR3 is TGTGCCAGCAGTTTTTCAGAAAACTATGGCTACACCTTC. The chain couples TRBV12-3 or TRBV12-4 to TRBJ1-2; D gene unclear. The germline V and J ends were trimmed by 3 bases and 2 bases, with 7 bases remaining between them. This CDR3 is 13 amino acids long.

This clonotype was found a few times. The chain has TRBV11-1 and TRBJ2-6; D unclear. Germline V gives CDR1 SGHAT, CDR2 FQDESV (reference sequence). V lost 5 bases, J lost 0 bases, and 17 bases lay in between. The CDR3 runs 18 residues. CDR3 sequence: CASSTDTSYRSGANVLTF. CDR3 nucleotide sequence: TGTGCCAGCAGCACCGACACGTCATACCGCTCTGGGGCCAACGTCCTGACTTTC.

The gene calls are TRBV11-1 and TRBJ2-7; 7 positions agree with TRBD2. Per the germline V gene, CDR1 is SGHAT and CDR2 is FQDESV (reference sequence). V trimming: 6 bases; J trimming: 2 bases; junction bases outside the gene matches: 7. This CDR3 has 14 residues. CDR3 protein: CASSRPGGPYEQYF. The CDR3 DNA is TGTGCCAGCAGTCGGCCGGGGGGTCCCTACGAGCAGTACTTC.

This clonotype was recorded a few times. An end of the junction does not agree with germline; a read error may underlie this. J is TRBJ2-1 and V is TRBV7-7; D is undetermined. This CDR3 is built from 15 residues. Germline values: CDR1 SSHAT, CDR2 FNYEAQ (reference sequence). CDR3 coding DNA: TGTGCTAGCAGCCAAGGTGGTCCTACCTACAATGAGCAGTTCTTC. Its translation: CASSQGGPTYNEQFF. Filled out from reference TRBV7-7 and TRBJ2-1, the complete variable domain reads GAGVSQSPRYKVTKRGQDVTLRCDPISSHATLYWYQQALGQGPEFLTYFNYEAQPDKSGLPSDRFSAERPEGSISTLTIQRTEQRDSAMYRCASSQGGPTYNEQFFGPGTRLTVL.

The chain has TRBV19 and TRBJ2-3; D is possibly TRBD2 (5 bases). The CDR3 has 14 amino acids. Germline V gene lookup returns CDR1 LNHDA and CDR2 SQIVND (reference sequence). V shed 2 bases and J shed 6 bases, with 12 bases lying between them. The DNA for the CDR3 is TGTGCCAGTAGTATACGCGGGTCGCCGGATACGCAGTATTTT. As protein: CASSIRGSPDTQYF.